Presented here are 7 T cell receptor beta chains from one specimen sequenced in a study of cytomegalovirus exposure and HLA in healthy donors. The PCR made use of 60 Vbeta and 13 Jbeta primers. The method was immunoSEQ multiplex PCR; TCRdb's version includes in-frame clones alone and lacks a portion of them. Of approximately 110,000 clones in the sample, under 85% are singletons; the top ten hold about 4%. The sample taken for sequencing was PBMCs. These receptors were obtained from a woman aged 45-65 years in good health and CMV-seropositive.

This clone has only a few counts. This chain uses TRBV4-1 with TRBJ1-4; D gene uncertain. Trimming removed 0 bases from V and 3 bases from J, with 11 bases in between. The CDR3 sequence is 16 residues long. Per the germline V gene, CDR1 is MGHRA and CDR2 is YSYEKL. In DNA, the CDR3 is TGCGCCAGCAGCCAAGATATCAGGTCATCTAATGAAAAACTGTTTTTT. Translated, it gives CASSQDIRSSNEKLFF.

The J gene is TRBJ2-5, the V gene TRBV7-2, with TRBD2 matching 12 bases. With V trimmed by 6 bases and J by 3 bases, 11 bases remained unmatched. The germline V gene encodes CDR1 SGHTA and CDR2 FQGNSA. This CDR3 contains 17 residues. The DNA of the CDR3 is TGTGCCAGCAGTCAAACTACACTAGCGGGGGGAAAAGAGACCCAGTACTTC. It yields the protein CASSQTTLAGGKETQYF.

The V and J genes are TRBV19 and TRBJ1-2; TRBD1 might be the D (5 bases). Germline CDR1 is LNHDA and CDR2 is SQIVND (reference sequence). With 4 bases removed from V and 3 bases from J, the gap between germline ends came to 12 bases. There are 14 residues in the CDR3. CDR3 sequence: CASSTKGRYYGYTF. The CDR3, as DNA: TGTGCCAGTAGTACCAAGGGGCGGTACTATGGCTACACCTTC.

The chain couples TRBV20-1 to TRBJ2-7, with TRBD2 matching 8 bases. Germline assignment: CDR1 DFQATT and CDR2 SNEGSKA (reference sequence). The CDR3 totals 11 residues. CDR3 region: CRVRGGSEQYF. The CDR3 DNA reads as TGCAGGGTCCGGGGGGGTAGCGAGCAGTACTTC.

The chain employs TRBV5-4 and TRBJ1-1; 10 bases are a match to TRBD1. V was pared by 4 bases and J by 2 bases, with 8 bases of the junction left unmatched. This CDR3 region has 16 residues. Germline V gene lookup returns CDR1 SGHNT and CDR2 YYREEE (reference sequence). The CDR3 here is CASSRNGQGVNTEAFF. CDR3 DNA: TGTGCCAGCAGCCGCAACGGACAGGGGGTAAACACTGAAGCTTTCTTT.

This clone has just a few counts. CDR3 DNA sequence: TGTGCCAGCAGCTTAGCGCTGGGGAGGGAGAATGAAAAACTGTTTTTT. Amino acids: CASSLALGRENEKLFF. The rearrangement links TRBV7-8 to TRBJ1-4; unclear D gene. V lost 0 bases and J lost 5, with 13 bases in between. Germline CDR1 and CDR2: SGHVS and FQNEAQ. The CDR3 has 16 residues.

The V call is TRBV4-3, the J call TRBJ2-2, with TRBD1 identical over 7 bases. With V trimmed by 11 bases and J by 3 bases, 21 bases remained unmatched. Germline CDR1 reads LGHNA; CDR2 reads YSLEER. There are 18 residues in the CDR3. The CDR3 is CAPTTPGQTLGDTGELFF. The CDR3, as DNA: TGCGCCCCAACCACTCCGGGACAGACCTTAGGGGACACCGGGGAGCTGTTTTTT.